Below, 16 T cell receptor beta chains from the same sample are listed, as sequenced in a study of blood T cell repertoires in COVID-19. TCRdb's copy holds only in-frame clones and misses some; the assay was immunoSEQ multiplex PCR. This sample has 150,000 to 200,000 clones, with roughly four fifths found just once. Material: PBMCs or T cells enriched from blood (not recorded which). Every receptor here comes from a man aged 50 or older who had recovered from COVID-19.

The chain combines TRBV19 with TRBJ1-2; D gene uncertain. V lost 2 bases and J 7 bases, leaving 17 bases between the germline ends. This CDR3 is built from 15 residues. The germline V gene has CDR1 LNHDA and CDR2 SQIVND (reference sequence). The CDR3 protein is CASSISSQAFLGYTF. The CDR3 nucleotides are TGTGCCAGTAGTATATCCAGCCAGGCCTTTCTTGGCTACACCTTC.

The gene calls are TRBV19 and TRBJ2-2, with D possibly being TRBD1 (6 bases). Trimming took 7 bases from V and 7 from J, leaving 19 bases between them. The length of the CDR3 is 15 residues. The germline CDR1 and CDR2 sequences are LNHDA and SQIVND (reference sequence). CDR3 sequence (DNA): TGTGCCAGTACGGGGTCTTGGGGGCTCAACGGGGAGCTGTTTTTT. It specifies CASTGSWGLNGELFF.

The rearrangement links TRBV11-2 to TRBJ1-1, with 9 bases aligning to TRBD1. The CDR3 runs to 14 residues. V shed 2 bases, J shed 5 bases, and the junction held 3 bases outside the gene matches. Germline V gene sequence: CDR1 SGHAT, CDR2 FQNNGV. CDR3 nucleotide sequence: TGTGCCAGCAGCTTAACAGGGGGCTGGACTGAAGCTTTCTTT. This encodes CASSLTGGWTEAFF.

The V gene is TRBV29-1, the J gene TRBJ2-5; D perhaps matches TRBD1 (7 bases). The CDR3 spans 16 residues. Trimming cost V 7 bases and J 5 bases, with 26 bases left between them. Per germline, CDR1 SQVTM and CDR2 ANQGSEA. The CDR3 region has the DNA TGCAGCGGAGCCGACGCGGGACAGACGATCATGGAGACCCAGTACTTC. This translates into CSGADAGQTIMETQYF.

The chain combines TRBV5-1 with TRBJ2-5; maybe TRBD2 (5 bases). Germline CDR1 and CDR2: SGHRS and YFSETQ. V lost 2 bases to trimming and J lost 5 bases, with 10 bases between them. CDR3 length: 13 residues. The CDR3 here is CASSFQTTETQYF. The CDR3 DNA is TGCGCCAGCAGCTTCCAGACTACGGAGACCCAGTACTTC.

The chain couples TRBV7-2 to TRBJ2-1; D gene unclear. Germline loops: CDR1 SGHTA, CDR2 FQGNSA. Trimming took off 0 bases at V and 0 bases at J, with 6 bases between the two ends. This CDR3 has 15 residues. CDR3 DNA: TGTGCCAGCAGCTTAGCCAGTTACTCCTACAATGAGCAGTTCTTC. It codes for CASSLASYSYNEQFF.

The chain is built from TRBV3-1 (or the pseudogene TRBV3-2) and TRBJ1-2; the D gene is possibly TRBD1 (5 bases). Trimming cost V 4 bases and J 2 bases, with 11 bases left between them. The CDR3 spans 14 residues. Germline CDR1 is LGHDT and CDR2 is YNNKEL (reference sequence). The CDR3 reads CASSPGAGNYGYTF. The CDR3 DNA reads TGTGCCAGCAGCCCAGGCGCAGGGAACTATGGCTACACCTTC.

The chain carries TRBV5-5 and TRBJ2-5; D might be TRBD1 (7 bases). Looked up from germline, CDR1 is SGHKS and CDR2 is YYEKEE (reference sequence). Trimming pared 1 base from V and 2 bases from J, leaving 15 bases between. This CDR3 contains 16 residues. The CDR3 is CASSLRGTAQQETQYF. In DNA, the CDR3 is TGTGCCAGCAGCTTGCGGGGGACAGCACAACAAGAGACCCAGTACTTC.

V usage is TRBV28 and J usage is TRBJ1-2; perhaps TRBD1 as D (5 bases). Per germline, CDR1 MDHEN and CDR2 SYDVKM. The V end lost 2 bases, the J end lost 0 bases, and 10 bases lay between the germline ends. The CDR3 covers 15 residues. CDR3 sequence reads: CASSLGRAANYGYTF. The CDR3 DNA reads TGTGCCAGCAGTTTAGGCAGGGCTGCTAACTATGGCTACACCTTC.

CDR3: CASSPRTLSSTDTQYF. For the CDR3, the DNA is TGTGCCAGCAGCCCCCGGACACTATCTAGCACAGATACGCAGTATTTT. The chain couples TRBV5-5 to TRBJ2-3; D is possibly TRBD1 (5 bases). The CDR3 is made up of 16 amino acids. Trimming removed 4 bases from V and 0 bases from J, with 15 bases in between. The germline V gene has CDR1 SGHKS and CDR2 YYEKEE (reference sequence).

This clone occurred once. The V gene is TRBV27, the J gene TRBJ1-2; no clear D gene. The CDR3 spans 13 residues. In germline, CDR1 is MNHEY, CDR2 SMNVEV (reference sequence). The V gene lost 2 bases and the J gene lost 2 bases, with 6 bases spanning the gap. CDR3 sequence (DNA): TGTGCCAGCAGTTTAGACAAAAACTATGGCTACACCTTC. It codes for CASSLDKNYGYTF.

This sequence joins TRBV6-1 and TRBJ2-5; D possibly corresponds to TRBD2 (5 bases). Between the trimmed V and J ends, which lost 3 bases and 0 bases, there was a span of 17 bases. In germline, CDR1 is MNHNS, CDR2 SASEGT. CDR3 length: 17 residues. CDR3 in amino acids: CASSDGMWAANQETQYF. CDR3 bases: TGTGCCAGCAGTGACGGGATGTGGGCGGCAAACCAAGAGACCCAGTACTTC.

The V gene is TRBV15, the J gene TRBJ1-6, with a weak D call TRBD1 (6 bases). The CDR3 is 13 amino acids. Germline CDR1 and CDR2: LNHNV and YYDKDF (reference sequence). V shed 4 bases and J shed 7 bases, with 8 bases lying between them. The CDR3 sequence is CATSKGGNSPLHF. CDR3 DNA: TGTGCCACCAGCAAAGGGGGAAATTCACCCCTCCACTTT.

V is TRBV4-1 and J is TRBJ1-5; D not certain. The CDR3 spans 15 residues. Trimming took off 3 bases at V and 2 bases at J, with 11 bases between the two ends. Germline lookup yields CDR1 MGHRA and CDR2 YSYEKL. The CDR3 DNA sequence: TGCGCCAGCAGCCACGGCGGGTACGGCAATCAGCCCCAGCATTTT. Amino acid sequence: CASSHGGYGNQPQHF.

The J gene is TRBJ2-3, the V gene TRBV20-1; 10 positions agree with TRBD2. The V gene's germline CDR1 is DFQATT and CDR2 SNEGSKA (reference sequence). The CDR3 contains 15 residues. Losses at the gene ends were 3 bases for V and 1 base for J; bases not matched to a gene: 4. The CDR3 loop reads CSASSGGQGTDTQYF. CDR3 coding DNA: TGCAGTGCTAGTAGCGGGGGGCAGGGCACAGATACGCAGTATTTT.

J is TRBJ2-3 and V is TRBV3-1 (or the pseudogene TRBV3-2); D possibly corresponds to TRBD2 (6 bases). V was clipped by 4 bases and J by 2 bases, with 13 bases between them. CDR3 length: 15 residues. Per the germline V gene, CDR1 is LGHDT and CDR2 is YNNKEL (reference sequence). This CDR3 is CASSRDSSSTDTQYF. CDR3 nucleotide sequence: TGTGCCAGCAGCCGGGACTCTTCGTCCACAGATACGCAGTATTTT.